This T cell receptor beta chain came from a study of CD8+CD57+ T cells in acquired aplastic anemia. Study-level findings and limits: For CD8+ Simpson's diversity, patients and controls showed no significant difference. A set of more than 25 CD8+ CDR3 sequences was shared between patients and controls, and these sequences appeared highly expressed in patients.

The sequenced patients had an expansion of CD8+CD57+ cells seen by flow cytometry. At the time of blood sampling, patients had not yet received any therapy. TCR beta VDJ combinations and CDR3 sequences were profiled from genomic DNA. TCRdb processed the reads anew with MiXCR; each CDR3 protein has one entry. This sample has under 200,000 distinct CDR3 sequences, with approximately 44% found just once. This clonotype was seen at least ten times. The antigen remains undetermined. The specimen was sorted CD4+, CD8+, or CD8+CD57+ T cells (not recorded which) from PBMCs. The sequence was collected from a human donor with aplastic anemia.

The DNA of the CDR3 is TGCGCCAGCAGCCCAACGGGACAGAACACTGAAGCTTTCTTT. This translates into CASSPTGQNTEAFF. The chain joins TRBV5-1 to TRBJ1-1, with D perhaps TRBD1 (6 bases). Trimming cost V 4 bases and J 1 base, with 11 bases left between them. The CDR3 consists of 14 residues. Germline CDR1 reads SGHRS; CDR2 reads YFSETQ. The full variable domain, rest sourced from reference TRBV5-1 and TRBJ1-1, is KAGVTQTPRYLIKTRGQQVTLSCSPISGHRSVSWYQQTPGQGLQFLFEYFSETQRNKGNFPGRFSGRQFSNSRSEMNVSTLELGDSALYLCASSPTGQNTEAFFGQGTRLTVV.